This TCR beta chain was documented in a study of blood T cell repertoires in COVID-19. The CDR3 contains 15 residues. The germline gives CDR1 SEHNR, CDR2 FQNEAQ (reference sequence). The V end lost 1 base, the J end lost 8 bases, and 17 bases lay between the germline ends. Sequencing was performed with immunoSEQ multiplex PCR; in TCRdb, only in-frame clones are kept and a portion is missing. The table has more than 200,000 clones, about 90% seen once; the top ten hold approximately 11%. The material sequenced was PBMCs or T cells enriched from blood (not recorded which). The chain is built from TRBV7-9 and TRBJ1-2; maybe TRBD1 (5 bases). The source of this sequence is a man aged 30-40 years who had recovered from COVID-19. CDR3 protein: CASSLEAGPLLGYTF. CDR3 bases: TGTGCCAGCAGCTTAGAGGCAGGGCCCCTGCTCGGCTACACCTTC.